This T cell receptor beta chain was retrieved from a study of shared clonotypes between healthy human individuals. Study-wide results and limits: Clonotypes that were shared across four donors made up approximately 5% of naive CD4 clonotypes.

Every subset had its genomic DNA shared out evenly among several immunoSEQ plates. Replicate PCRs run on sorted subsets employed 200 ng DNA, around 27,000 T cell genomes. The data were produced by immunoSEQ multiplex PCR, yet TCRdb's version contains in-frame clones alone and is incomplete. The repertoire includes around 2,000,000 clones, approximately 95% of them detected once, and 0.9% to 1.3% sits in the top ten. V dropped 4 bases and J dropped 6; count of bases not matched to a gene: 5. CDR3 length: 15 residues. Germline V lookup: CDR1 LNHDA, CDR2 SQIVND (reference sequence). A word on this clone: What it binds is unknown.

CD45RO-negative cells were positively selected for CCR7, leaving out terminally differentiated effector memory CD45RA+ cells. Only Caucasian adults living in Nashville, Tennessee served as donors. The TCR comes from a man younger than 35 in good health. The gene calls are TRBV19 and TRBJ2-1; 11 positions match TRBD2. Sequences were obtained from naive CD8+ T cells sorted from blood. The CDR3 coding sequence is TGTGCCAGTAGTAAGGGACTAGCGGTGAGCAATGAGCAGTTCTTC. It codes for CASSKGLAVSNEQFF.